Sequencing of this T cell receptor beta chain was carried out in a study of CD8 T cells in ankylosing spondylitis (dated by TCRdb to about 2017). About the investigation overall: The study set out to find disease-linked TCR variants by profiling T cell receptor beta repertoires in ankylosing spondylitis patients and healthy donors. In total, the full study cohort was made up of roughly 110 healthy donors and 20 to 25 ankylosing spondylitis patients. Peripheral blood was sampled, and synovial fluid was also collected from ankylosing spondylitis patients.

The full study reports these points: Blood from ankylosing spondylitis patients appeared to be characterized by a TCR beta motif made up of several highly homologous amino acid variants. Some motif variants were previously reported in synovial fluid and blood of reactive arthritis patients, suggesting common disease-initiation mechanisms. The disease-linked clones showed a CD8+ phenotype and occurred at relatively low frequencies in peripheral blood. The disease-linked clones were reported to be significantly enriched in matched synovial fluid samples from ankylosing spondylitis patients.

Sequencing used an Illumina HiSeq 2500. Quantitative 5'-RACE with molecular barcodes was the method used to prepare the TCR beta libraries. As for the original processing: A new computational method, built on a probabilistic model of VDJ rearrangement, was used to identify disease-linked TCR variants. Using fastp at Q25 and MiXCR, TCRdb reprocessed the public reads and kept productive beta chains. Rows with a matching CDR3 protein are joined into one entry that keeps the most common DNA and genes. These V and J calls derive from TCRdb rather than the authors' analysis. This sample has fewer than 550,000 distinct CDR3 sequences in its table, and about 5.4% of those were observed once. The ten largest account for under 4.5% of the sample. CDR1 and CDR2 are read off the germline V gene as SGHTA and FQGTGA. Deletion took 10 bases off V and 0 bases off J, with a span of 12 bases between the germline ends. Inclusive of the bounding cysteine and phenylalanine, the CDR3 is 13 residues long. Of the read, only the CDR3 DNA is kept; its 39 bases are in frame from base 1.

This clonotype is a singleton in its sample. Which antigen it targets is not known. No base quality information exists; no much larger clone differs at one position. One read provides weak support. The TCR was taken from a male donor with ankylosing spondylitis. The sequenced sample was blood, either unsorted or a sorted T cell fraction (not recorded which). The rearranged segments are TRBV7-3 and TRBJ1-1; the D gene cannot be resolved reliably. The DNA sequence follows: TGTGCCATGAGCCTAATTATGAACACTGAAGCTTTCTTT. It translates as CAMSLIMNTEAFF.